This note documents a single TCR beta chain sequence. Its antigen remains unknown. The sample holds other DNA sequences that translate to the same CDR3. This record belongs to a study of beta chain features in type 1 diabetes. Across the whole study: Cells sorted and examined across all samples totaled approximately 100 million.

This CDR3 spans 13 amino acids. From germline, CDR1 is KGHSH and CDR2 LQKENI. Trimming removed 3 bases from V and 1 base from J, with 6 bases in between. Broader study findings: Cells expressing TCR highly could be over-represented by cDNA sequencing.

Every bit of the isolated RNA underwent reverse transcription, so sequencing read expressed TCRB transcripts. The method was immunoSEQ multiplex PCR; TCRdb's version includes in-frame clones alone and lacks a portion of them. This table holds about 360,000 clones, 10% to 15% found once. Stem cell-like memory, regulatory, central memory and naive CD4+ cells were sorted via CD45RO/CCR7/CD25/CD127/CD95/CD27. The rearrangement joins TRBV18 to TRBJ1-1; D is ambiguous. What was sequenced was naive CD4+ T cells from blood. This receptor was taken from a young man in good health. The CDR3 loop is CASSPGRNTEAFF. The CDR3 bases are TGTGCCAGCTCACCTGGCAGGAACACTGAAGCTTTCTTT.